What follows is one T cell receptor (beta chain) and its context. Its matching antigen is unknown. This sample is drawn from a study of T cell repertoires in cytomegalovirus infection. Study-wide context: TCR beta signatures that were public indicated CMV infection and matching HLA type. Study-wide results and caveats: Summed public TCR beta family frequency identified CMV carriers bearing the relevant HLA. Dominating the ex vivo response were HLA-C-restricted CMV-specific TCR beta clonotypes.

TCRdb re-analysed the reads in MiXCR, keeping a single row per CDR3 protein. This table holds 900,000 to 950,000 distinct CDR3 sequences, approximately 32% found once. V lost 6 bases, J lost 3 bases, and 11 bases lay in between. Germline CDR1 SQVTM, CDR2 ANQGSEA. CDR3 length: 12 amino acids. This sequence was found in a human donor in good health (CMV status not recorded). Some clones in this sample may be carry-over from other donors' samples. The rearrangement joins TRBV29-1 to TRBJ2-5; D tentatively fits TRBD1 or TRBD2 (5 bases each). The sequenced sample was cultured CD8+ T cells from PBMCs, obtained from culture after CMV antigen stimulation. The CDR3 loop is CSVPGRKETQYF. The CDR3, as DNA: TGCAGCGTACCGGGGCGAAAAGAGACCCAGTACTTC.